The 22 T cell receptor beta chains below were found in one sample sequenced in a study of T cells in Graves' hyperthyroidism and ophthalmopathy. It was RNA transcripts that yielded the amplified TCR beta CDR3 regions. When the TCR CDR3 underwent first-round RT-PCR, the HTBI primer set was used. TCRdb analysed the multiplex PCR reads with MiXCR anew, one entry per CDR3 protein. Of hundreds of thousands of distinct CDR3 sequences listed, about 45% are singletons. The material sequenced was peripheral blood or thyroid tissue (not recorded which). The receptors were gathered from an adult man with Graves' disease, either hyperthyroidism or ophthalmopathy (not recorded which).

There are many counts of this clonotype. This rearrangement joins TRBV12-3 or TRBV12-4 to TRBJ1-2, with no clear D. Trimming left V 4 bases short and J 1 base short, with 7 bases between. This CDR3 has 13 residues. The CDR3 reads CASSSRYNYGYTF. In nucleotides, the CDR3 is TGTGCCAGCAGTTCCCGCTATAACTATGGCTACACCTTC.

The chain is built from TRBV5-4 and TRBJ1-1; D uncertain. This CDR3 spans 12 amino acids. Looked up from germline, CDR1 is SGHNT and CDR2 is YYREEE (reference sequence). Trimming took off 6 bases at V and 8 bases at J, with 14 bases between the two ends. The CDR3 sequence is CASTLGFGEAFF. The CDR3 nucleotides read TGTGCCAGCACCCTGGGCTTCGGCGAAGCTTTCTTT.

V gene TRBV7-9 combines with J gene TRBJ1-1; D gene uncertain. This CDR3 has 14 residues. CDR1 is SEHNR, CDR2 FQNEAQ, per germline (reference sequence). Trimming pared 1 base from V and 6 bases from J, leaving 12 bases between. CDR3 coding DNA: TGTGCCAGCAGCTTAGAGGGCTATCTCCCTGAAGCTTTCTTT. Protein product: CASSLEGYLPEAFF.

The V gene is TRBV9, the J gene TRBJ1-5; D perhaps matches TRBD1 (5 bases). The CDR3 consists of 14 residues. Trimming removed 5 bases at V and 5 bases at J, with 14 bases between. CDR1 SGDLS and CDR2 YYNGEE come from the germline V gene. CDR3 in DNA: TGTGCCAGCAGTTCCCGGGACGTAGATCAGCCCCAGCATTTT. Its translation is CASSSRDVDQPQHF.

This clonotype was detected ten times or more. The V and J genes are TRBV10-3 and TRBJ1-5; 7 nucleotides align to TRBD1. The CDR3 sequence is 14 residues long. V was pared by 2 bases and J by 5 bases, with 3 bases of the junction left unmatched. The germline CDR1 and CDR2 sequences are ENHRY and SYGVKD. This CDR3 reads CAISEGDSYQPQHF. CDR3 nucleotide sequence: TGTGCCATCAGTGAGGGGGACAGTTATCAGCCCCAGCATTTT.

The chain has TRBV20-1 and TRBJ2-7; 10 bases are a match to TRBD2. This CDR3 is built from 17 residues. Losses at the gene ends were 0 bases for V and 2 bases for J; bases not matched to a gene: 10. CDR1 and CDR2 from the germline V gene are DFQATT and SNEGSKA (reference sequence). In nucleotides, the CDR3 is TGCAGTGCTAGAGATTTAAGCGGGGGGGCCTTGGCCTACGAGCAGTACTTC. Translated: CSARDLSGGALAYEQYF.

This clonotype was detected only once. This chain connects TRBV7-6 to TRBJ2-2, with 8 bases that match TRBD1. Germline CDR1 reads SGHVS; CDR2 reads FNYEAQ. There are 13 residues in the CDR3. The V and J ends lost 5 bases and 8 bases, in that order; junction bases with no gene match: 4. The DNA for the CDR3 is TGTGCCAGCAGCATGACAGGGGAAGGGGAGCTGTTTTTT. Amino acid sequence: CASSMTGEGELFF.

This sequence joins TRBV7-2 and TRBJ1-5, with 7 bases fitting TRBD1. Germline V gene lookup returns CDR1 SGHTA and CDR2 FQGNSA. After removal of 6 bases from V and 6 bases from J, the junction contained 11 bases not matched to a gene. The CDR3 is 15 residues long. For the CDR3, the DNA is TGTGCCAGCAGTTACGGGTCAGGGGGTCCTCAGCCCCAGCATTTT. Amino acid sequence: CASSYGSGGPQPQHF.

The chain uses TRBV19 and TRBJ1-3, with D unclear. Per germline, CDR1 LNHDA and CDR2 SQIVND (reference sequence). The CDR3 is 14 amino acids. Between the trimmed V and J ends, which lost 7 bases and 1 base, there was a span of 11 bases. The CDR3 nucleotides read TGTGCCAGTACTCCTCGGGTTTCTGGAAACACCATATATTTT. Its translation: CASTPRVSGNTIYF.

The chain combines TRBV7-8 with TRBJ2-2; D may match TRBD1 or TRBD2 (5 bases each). The length of the CDR3 is 18 residues. The V gene lost 5 bases and the J gene lost 1 base, with 20 bases spanning the gap. Germline CDR1 is SGHVS and CDR2 is FQNEAQ. The CDR3 nucleotides are TGTGCCAGCAGCGTAATAGCTCCGGGACCTTTGAACACCGGGGAGCTGTTTTTT. Protein sequence: CASSVIAPGPLNTGELFF.

The chain uses TRBV19 and TRBJ1-1, with D unresolved. The V gene lost 1 base and the J gene lost 1 base, with 10 bases spanning the gap. The CDR3 spans 15 residues. Germline V gene data show CDR1 as LNHDA and CDR2 as SQIVND (reference sequence). The CDR3 is CASSIVSQPNTEAFF. Here the CDR3 DNA reads TGTGCCAGTAGTATAGTGTCACAACCGAACACTGAAGCTTTCTTT.

This sequence joins TRBV29-1 and TRBJ1-1; 8 positions agree with TRBD1. V shed 0 bases and J 2 bases; nucleotides not matched to a gene: 5. Germline CDR1 SQVTM, CDR2 ANQGSEA. The CDR3 is 15 amino acids. The CDR3 loop is CSVEDEAGGNTEAFF. The CDR3 nucleotides read TGCAGCGTTGAAGATGAAGCAGGGGGCAACACTGAAGCTTTCTTT.

The chain links TRBV10-3 to TRBJ1-5; D might be TRBD1 (5 bases). Germline V CDR1 and CDR2: ENHRY, SYGVKD. The CDR3 has 15 residues. Trimming took off 2 bases at V and 1 base at J, with 9 bases between the two ends. CDR3: CAISEGAASNQPQHF. The DNA for the CDR3 is TGTGCCATCAGTGAGGGGGCAGCCAGCAATCAGCCCCAGCATTTT.

The chain links TRBV2 to TRBJ1-4; the match to TRBD1 covers 9 bases. The CDR3 is 15 amino acids. Germline V CDR1 and CDR2: SNHLY, FYNNEI. After removal of 3 bases from V and 7 bases from J, the junction contained 6 bases not matched to a gene. The CDR3 region is CASSERDRGSEKLFF. The CDR3 DNA reads as TGTGCCAGCAGTGAGCGAGACAGGGGGAGTGAAAAACTGTTTTTT.

The J gene is TRBJ1-1, the V gene TRBV19; perhaps TRBD1 as D (5 bases). Trimming removed 7 bases at V and 1 base at J, with 16 bases between. CDR1 is LNHDA, CDR2 SQIVND, per germline (reference sequence). This CDR3 comprises 15 residues. The CDR3, as DNA: TGTGCCAGTACGCAGGGAAAACAGAGGAACACTGAAGCTTTCTTT. Translation: CASTQGKQRNTEAFF.

This clonotype was counted a few times. The chain uses TRBV30 and TRBJ1-1; D is uncertain. V was shortened by 3 bases and J by 2 bases, with 10 bases between the two germline ends. Germline V lookup: CDR1 GTSNPN, CDR2 SVGIG (reference sequence). CDR3 length: 13 residues. CDR3: CAWRVSPNTEAFF. The CDR3 nucleotides read TGTGCCTGGAGGGTGAGTCCCAACACTGAAGCTTTCTTT.

In this sample, this clonotype turned up a few times. The rearrangement uses TRBV7-8 and TRBJ2-2; 8 nucleotides match TRBD1. The CDR3 has 15 residues. After removal of 5 bases from V and 5 bases from J, the junction contained 7 bases not matched to a gene. Germline values: CDR1 SGHVS, CDR2 FQNEAQ. This CDR3 is CASSPWTGQTGELFF. The CDR3 region has the DNA TGTGCCAGCAGCCCCTGGACAGGGCAAACCGGGGAGCTGTTTTTT.

This clonotype was found once. The chain carries TRBV12-5 and TRBJ2-7, with D unresolved. The J call may be incorrect, as the DNA end agrees better with TRBJ2-1. The germline V gene encodes CDR1 LGHNT and CDR2 FRNRAP. The CDR3 contains 12 residues. The CDR3 nucleotides are TGTGCTAGTGGTGGAAACTACAATGAGCAGTTCTTC. The encoded protein is CASGGNYNEQFF.

With respect to this clonotype: Being one base from a much bigger clone, this may be a read error. V and J are TRBV15 and TRBJ1-3, with 7 bases identical to TRBD1. CDR1 and CDR2 (germline): LNHNV, YYDKDF (reference sequence). CDR3 length equals 17 residues. The trim removed 0 bases at V and 2 bases at J, leaving 7 bases unmatched. CDR3 DNA sequence: TGTGCCACCAGCAGAGATCCAGGGGGAGGGCCTGGAAACACCATATATTTT. Its protein product is CATSRDPGGGPGNTIYF. Full variable domain (remainder filled in from reference TRBV15 and TRBJ1-3): DAMVIQNPRYQVTQFGKPVTLSCSQTLNHNVMYWYQQKSSQAPKLLFHYYDKDFNNEADTPDNFQSRRPNTSFCFLDIRSPGLGDTAMYLCATSRDPGGGPGNTIYFGEGSWLTVV.

For this clonotype: An end of the junction does not agree with germline; a read error may underlie this. The V and J genes are TRBV10-3 and TRBJ1-6; no reliable D call. The CDR3 runs 15 residues. CDR1 and CDR2 from the germline V gene are ENHRY and SYGVKD. The CDR3 DNA is TGTGCCAGCAGTTCAGTGGGTACGCTCAATTCACCCCTCCACTTT. It encodes CASSSVGTLNSPLHF.

This chain joins TRBV7-2 and TRBJ2-2; D is ambiguous. The V end lost 5 bases, the J end lost 8 bases, and 3 bases lay between the germline ends. The germline V gene has CDR1 SGHTA and CDR2 FQGNSA. CDR3 size: 10 residues. The CDR3, as DNA: TGTGCCAGCAGCCAAGGGGAGCTGTTTTTT. Its protein is CASSQGELFF.

As DNA, the CDR3 is TGCAGTGCTAGCGCCGCTGGGACAGGGTATCAGCCCCAGCATTTT. Translation gives CSASAAGTGYQPQHF. This chain uses TRBV20-1 with TRBJ1-5; TRBD1 matches at 9 bases. Germline-derived CDR1 and CDR2 are DFQATT and SNEGSKA (reference sequence). The V segment lost 3 bases and the J segment 5 bases; nucleotides outside the gene matches: 8. The CDR3 has 15 residues.